This T cell receptor (beta chain) stems from a study of vaccination effects on CD4 cells after COVID-19. Findings and limits, study-wide: Few convalescent patients and no early post-infection timepoints were included in the study.

Sequencing was preceded by expansion of antigen-specific CD4+ T cells with viral peptide pools in the ViraFEST assay. CD4+ T cells were isolated after less than 13 days of culture. Nucleocapsid antibodies stayed negative before and after vaccination, showing no earlier SARS-CoV-2 infection. Wells each received some 2.2 million PBMC, cultured with approximately 10 IU/ml IL-2 and 10 ug/ml peptides. On day 3 and again on day 7, half the medium was replaced with IL-2 medium. The CDR3 has 15 amino acids. Looked up from germline, CDR1 is LGHNA and CDR2 is YNFKEQ. V lost 1 base, J lost 0 bases, and 10 bases lay in between. In the case of this clone: Its cognate antigen is unknown.

Sequenced by immunoSEQ multiplex PCR; TCRdb stores in-frame clones only, minus some. The data show roughly 20,000 clones, almost 70% seen once. The V and J genes are TRBV4-2 and TRBJ2-7; D might be TRBD2 (5 bases). The receptor was derived from a human donor who received a COVID-19 vaccine. The sample in question was CD4+ T cells from PBMCs cultured with HCoV-NL63 spike peptides, obtained before COVID-19 vaccination. CDR3 amino acids: CASSQGAESSYEQYF. CDR3 nucleotide sequence: TGTGCCAGCAGCCAAGGAGCGGAAAGCTCCTACGAGCAGTACTTC.